This TCR beta chain was identified during a study of OX40 agonist ivuxolimab in advanced cancers. With respect to the entire study: Ivuxolimab was a fully human IgG2 agonistic monoclonal antibody targeting the costimulatory receptor OX40 (CD134). The purpose of peripheral TCRbeta sequencing was to test whether ivuxolimab changed TCR sequence diversity and led to clonal T-cell expansion. Intravenous ivuxolimab was administered to patients every 2 weeks at six dose levels: 0.01, 0.1, 0.3, 1.5, 3 and 10 mg/kg. The monotherapy dose-escalation portion (N ≈ 56 patients) of the phase I ivuxolimab trial is reported in the paper. Patients were allowed to have had prior anti-PD-1, anti-PD-L1 or anti-CTLA-4 therapy, and around 40% of the dose-escalation patients had previously received checkpoint inhibitors. Partial responses occurred in three dose-escalation patients: two with cutaneous melanoma and one with hepatocellular carcinoma. The dose-escalation cohort was roughly 83% male with a mean age of about 60 years, ranging from about 23 to 85. Of the approximately 54 dose-escalation patients, hepatocellular carcinoma was present in approximately 20, melanoma in some 15, renal cell carcinoma in 9 and head and neck cancer in 9. Points the paper makes about the study in general: Low levels of normalized T-cell clonal expansion were also seen in some patients who did not respond. Antigen specificity was not determined for the clonally expanded peripheral T cells. After ivuxolimab, expanded clones were on average more numerous among CD8+ T cells than among CD4+ T cells. Clonal expansion of both CD4+ and CD8+ blood T cells was observed from baseline to week 6 at doses 0.1 to 3.0 mg/kg. In the 0.1-3.0 mg/kg groups, partial responders had among the lowest normalized peripheral clonal expansion, particularly in CD8+ T cells.

As for this clone: Its antigen remains unidentified. No base quality values were provided; no much bigger clone lies one nucleotide off.

Patients with a history of autoimmune disease or receiving systemic immunosuppression were excluded from the trial. Peripheral blood for TCR sequencing was collected from all dose cohorts at baseline, on cycle 4 day 1, and on cycle 7 day 1. Samples came from an open-label, multicenter, first-in-human phase I dose-escalation trial of ivuxolimab. The trial enrolled adults with locally advanced or metastatic head and neck squamous cell, hepatocellular, melanoma or renal cell carcinoma. Before TCR sequencing, CD4+ and CD8+ T cells were separately sorted from peripheral blood. The CDR3 contains 14 residues, cysteine and phenylalanine counted. The DNA shown is the 42-base CDR3, in frame from base 1. The germline ends are 9 bases apart after V is trimmed by 1 base and J by 3 bases. Looking up the germline V gene yields CDR1 SGHRS and CDR2 YFSETQ. Genomic DNA was extracted from sorted cells for sequencing of the TCRbeta CDR3 region. The immunoSEQ Assay was used for sequencing of TCRbeta CDR3 regions. TCRdb took over this immuneACCESS table, retaining in-frame rearrangements with V and J assigned. Such tables are incomplete; in checked studies, under half of the missing clones stem from an unresolved V gene, and the remainder is unexplained. The table for this sample lists 35,000 to 45,000 clones; about 91% of them were counted only once. The top ten constitute around 28% of the sample.

The receptor was derived from an adult with an advanced solid tumor such as melanoma, head and neck, liver or kidney cancer. Sequencing was performed on CD4+ or CD8+ T cells sorted from blood, taken in a trial of the OX40 agonist ivuxolimab. This sequence uses TRBV5-1 and TRBJ2-3; no D segment can be confidently identified. The nucleotide sequence reads TGCGCCAGCAGCTTGTACTATGAGACAGATACGCAGTATTTT. The resulting protein is CASSLYYETDTQYF.